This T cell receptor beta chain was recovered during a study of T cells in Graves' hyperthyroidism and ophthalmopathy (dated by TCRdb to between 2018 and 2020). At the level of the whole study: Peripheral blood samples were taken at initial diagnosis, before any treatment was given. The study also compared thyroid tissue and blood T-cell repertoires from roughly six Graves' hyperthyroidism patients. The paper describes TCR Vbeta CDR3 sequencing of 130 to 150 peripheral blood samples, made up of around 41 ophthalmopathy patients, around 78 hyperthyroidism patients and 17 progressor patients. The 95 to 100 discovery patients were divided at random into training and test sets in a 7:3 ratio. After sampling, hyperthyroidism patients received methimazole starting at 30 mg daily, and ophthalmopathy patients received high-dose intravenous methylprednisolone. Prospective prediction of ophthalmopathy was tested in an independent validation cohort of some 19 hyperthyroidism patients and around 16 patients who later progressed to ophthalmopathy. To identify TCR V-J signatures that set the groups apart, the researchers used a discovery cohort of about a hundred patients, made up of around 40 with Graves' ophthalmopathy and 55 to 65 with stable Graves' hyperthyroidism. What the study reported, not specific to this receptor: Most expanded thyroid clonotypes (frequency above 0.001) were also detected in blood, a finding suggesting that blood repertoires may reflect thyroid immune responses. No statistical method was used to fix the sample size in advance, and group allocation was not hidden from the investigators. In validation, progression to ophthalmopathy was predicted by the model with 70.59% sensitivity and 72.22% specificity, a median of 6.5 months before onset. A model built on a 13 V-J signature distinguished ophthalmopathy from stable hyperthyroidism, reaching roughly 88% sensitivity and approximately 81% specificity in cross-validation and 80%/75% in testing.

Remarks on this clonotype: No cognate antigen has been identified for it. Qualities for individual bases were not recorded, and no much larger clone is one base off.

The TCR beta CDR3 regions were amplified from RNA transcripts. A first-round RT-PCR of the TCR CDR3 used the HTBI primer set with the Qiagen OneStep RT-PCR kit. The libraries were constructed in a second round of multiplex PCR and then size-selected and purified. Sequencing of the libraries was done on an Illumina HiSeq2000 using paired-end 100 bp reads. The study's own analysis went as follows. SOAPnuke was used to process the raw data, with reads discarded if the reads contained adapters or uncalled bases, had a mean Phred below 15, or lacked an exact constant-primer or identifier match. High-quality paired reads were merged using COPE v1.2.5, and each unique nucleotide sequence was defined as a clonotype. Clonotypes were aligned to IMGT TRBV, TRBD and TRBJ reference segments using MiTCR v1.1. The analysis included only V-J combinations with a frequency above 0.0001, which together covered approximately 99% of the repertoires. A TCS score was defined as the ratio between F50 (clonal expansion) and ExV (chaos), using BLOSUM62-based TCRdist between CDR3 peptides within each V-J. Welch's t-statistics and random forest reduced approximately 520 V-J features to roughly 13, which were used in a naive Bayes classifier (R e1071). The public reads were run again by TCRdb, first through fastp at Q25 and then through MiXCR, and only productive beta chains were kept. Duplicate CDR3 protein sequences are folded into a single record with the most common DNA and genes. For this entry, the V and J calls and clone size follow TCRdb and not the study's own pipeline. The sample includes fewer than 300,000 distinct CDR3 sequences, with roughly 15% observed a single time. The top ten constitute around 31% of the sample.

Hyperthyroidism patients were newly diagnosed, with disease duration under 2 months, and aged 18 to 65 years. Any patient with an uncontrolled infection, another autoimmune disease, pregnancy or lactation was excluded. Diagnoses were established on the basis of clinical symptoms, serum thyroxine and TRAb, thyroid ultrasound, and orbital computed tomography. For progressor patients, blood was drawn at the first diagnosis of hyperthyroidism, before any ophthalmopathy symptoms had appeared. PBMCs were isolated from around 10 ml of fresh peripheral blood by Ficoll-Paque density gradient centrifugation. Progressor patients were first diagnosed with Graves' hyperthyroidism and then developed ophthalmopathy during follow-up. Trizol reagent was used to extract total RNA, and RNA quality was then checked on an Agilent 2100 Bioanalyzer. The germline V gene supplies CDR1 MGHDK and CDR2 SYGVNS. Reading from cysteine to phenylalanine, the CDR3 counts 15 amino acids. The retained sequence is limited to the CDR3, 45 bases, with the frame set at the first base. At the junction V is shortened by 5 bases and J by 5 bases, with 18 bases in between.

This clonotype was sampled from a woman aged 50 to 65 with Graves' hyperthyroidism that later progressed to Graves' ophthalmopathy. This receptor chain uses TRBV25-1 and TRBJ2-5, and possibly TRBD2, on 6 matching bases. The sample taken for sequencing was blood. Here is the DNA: TGTGCCAGCAGTCTCCCGGCGGGGTTGGCGGAGACCCAGTACTTC. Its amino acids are CASSLPAGLAETQYF.